One and the same sample provided the 11 T cell receptor beta chains below, sequenced in a study of human T cells and chemical hapten exposure (dated by TCRdb to about 2021). Per the publication, the time point label means: patch test 1, 2 weeks after DPC sensitization. The treatment or condition label corresponds to: therapeutic diphenylcyclopropenone sensitization with weekly scalp DPC. Receptors were amplified or captured by RACE. These reads were obtained on a NextSeq 500. The public sequencing data were trimmed at Q25 with fastp and processed into clonotypes with MiXCR by TCRdb, which kept only in-frame beta chains. Entries are consolidated by CDR3 protein sequence, retaining the most common genes and DNA. Present in this sample are around 120,000 distinct CDR3 sequences, 11% of which were seen just once. The ten largest clones capture 3.5% of the sample. Source: whole blood, taken in connection with sensitization to the hapten diphenylcyclopropenone (DPC). Every receptor here comes from a woman between 40 and 50 years old with alopecia areata. Some clones in this sample may be carry-over from other donors' samples.

This sequence joins TRBV27 and TRBJ2-7; D uncertain. The CDR3 sequence is 13 residues long. The V end was cut by 3 bases, the J end by 2 bases, with 8 bases between. From germline, CDR1 is MNHEY and CDR2 SMNVEV (reference sequence). The CDR3: CASSLGLTYEQYF. The DNA for the CDR3 is TGTGCCAGCAGTTTGGGCCTTACCTACGAGCAGTACTTC.

This clonotype was found many times. The chain is built from TRBV12-3 or TRBV12-4 and TRBJ2-2; 8 nucleotides align to TRBD2. The CDR3 contains 16 residues. V was clipped by 11 bases and J by 5 bases; unmatched bases: 16. The CDR3 reads CAGLPPGGYRTGELFF. As DNA, the CDR3 is TGTGCCGGCCTCCCTCCGGGAGGGTATAGGACCGGGGAGCTGTTTTTT.

This clonotype appeared many times. The V gene is TRBV29-1, the J gene TRBJ2-2; D is possibly TRBD1 (6 bases). Germline-derived CDR1 and CDR2 are SQVTM and ANQGSEA. The CDR3 length is 16 residues. V was clipped by 4 bases and J by 0 bases, with 15 bases between them. The CDR3 sequence is CSVGPRGTSNTGELFF. CDR3 in DNA: TGCAGCGTTGGCCCCAGGGGCACCTCGAACACCGGGGAGCTGTTTTTT.

This chain joins TRBV7-8 and TRBJ1-1; no reliable D call. This CDR3 spans 15 amino acids. Trimming cost V 5 bases and J 3 bases, with 16 bases left between them. The V gene's germline CDR1 is SGHVS and CDR2 FQNEAQ. CDR3 protein: CASSTRTQWDTEAFF. CDR3 DNA sequence: TGTGCCAGCAGCACTCGGACTCAATGGGACACTGAAGCTTTCTTT. The entire variable domain, with the rest obtained from reference TRBV7-8 and TRBJ1-1, is as follows: GAGVSQSPRYKVAKRGQDVALRCDPISGHVSLFWYQQALGQGPEFLTYFQNEAQLDKSGLPSDRFFAERPEGSVSTLKIQRTQQEDSAVYLCASSTRTQWDTEAFFGQGTRLTVV.

This clonotype was observed a few times. V usage is TRBV7-9 and J usage is TRBJ2-3, with TRBD1 identical over 9 bases. Per the germline V gene, CDR1 is SEHNR and CDR2 is FQNEAQ (reference sequence). CDR3 length equals 16 residues. Germline trimming cut 5 bases from V and 2 bases from J; bases unmatched to any gene: 8. CDR3 DNA sequence: TGTGCCAGCAGCCAAGGGACAGGGTGGCCCACAGATACGCAGTATTTT. Its protein is CASSQGTGWPTDTQYF.

J is TRBJ1-2 and V is TRBV7-2; TRBD1 aligns across 7 bases. Germline loops: CDR1 SGHTA, CDR2 FQGNSA. Germline trimming cut 5 bases from V and 4 bases from J; bases unmatched to any gene: 10. CDR3 length: 15 residues. The CDR3 region has the DNA TGTGCCAGCAGCGATCGACAGGGCGGCGCCTATGGCTACACCTTC. This gives the protein CASSDRQGGAYGYTF. The full variable domain, completed using reference TRBV7-2 and TRBJ1-2, is GAGVSQSPSNKVTEKGKDVELRCDPISGHTALYWYRQSLGQGLEFLIYFQGNSAPDKSGLPSDRFSAERTGGSVSTLTIQRTQQEDSAVYLCASSDRQGGAYGYTFGSGTRLTVV.

The rearrangement uses TRBV29-1 and TRBJ1-2, with a weak D call TRBD1 (5 bases). CDR1 is SQVTM and CDR2 is ANQGSEA in the germline V gene. The V and J ends lost 4 bases and 5 bases respectively, with 17 bases between them. The CDR3 loop spans 14 amino acids. This CDR3 is CSVVGTGIIYGYTF. The DNA of the CDR3 is TGCAGCGTTGTGGGCACAGGAATCATATATGGCTACACCTTC.

This clonotype was detected a few times. V gene TRBV12-3 or TRBV12-4 combines with J gene TRBJ2-6; D unresolved. Between the trimmed V and J ends, which lost 6 bases and 4 bases, there was a span of 7 bases. This CDR3 has 13 amino acids. As DNA, the CDR3 is TGTGCCAGCAGGGCCCCCGGGGCCAACGTCCTGACTTTC. Translated, it gives CASRAPGANVLTF.

There are a few counts of this clonotype. V usage is TRBV27 and J usage is TRBJ2-1; 7 positions agree with TRBD2. V was pared by 2 bases and J by 6 bases, with 16 bases of the junction left unmatched. The CDR3 is made up of 18 amino acids. CDR1 is MNHEY, CDR2 SMNVEV, per germline (reference sequence). CDR3 in amino acids: CASSLGYMPGLPSNEQFF. In nucleotides, the CDR3 is TGTGCCAGCAGTTTAGGGTACATGCCGGGACTACCTTCCAATGAGCAGTTCTTC.

This clonotype occurred a few times. This chain joins TRBV27 and TRBJ1-1; D ambiguous. Looked up from germline, CDR1 is MNHEY and CDR2 is SMNVEV (reference sequence). V dropped 2 bases and J dropped 1 base, with 14 bases sitting between them. The CDR3 extends over 16 amino acids. Here the CDR3 DNA reads TGTGCCAGCAGTTTAAGGAACAGCCTAAAGAACACTGAAGCTTTCTTT. Translated, it gives CASSLRNSLKNTEAFF.

This chain joins TRBV6-5 and TRBJ2-2; D assignment may be TRBD1 or TRBD2 (6 bases each). Germline V CDR1 and CDR2: MNHEY, SVGAGI. Trimming left V 0 bases short and J 6 bases short, with 14 bases between. There are 16 residues in the CDR3. The CDR3 sequence: CASSYSSARGAGELFF. The CDR3 region has the DNA TGTGCCAGCAGTTACTCGAGCGCGAGGGGGGCCGGGGAGCTGTTTTTT.